These T cell receptor beta chains were read from a single sample in a study of sequential checkpoint blockade in melanoma. Profiled with immunoSEQ multiplex PCR; TCRdb holds only in-frame clones, not every one. The sample shows about 5,100 clones, around 19% of them seen only once. The input for sequencing was tumor tissue (inferred from file names), taken from a patient given nivolumab and ipilimumab in sequence. Every receptor here comes from a human donor with melanoma. CDR3s include the opening cysteine and the closing phenylalanine or tryptophan. A D gene is named only where the DNA matches it firmly. Some rows have no size entry. The others give once, few or many, or a class for an expanded clone.

V gene,J gene,D gene,clone size,CDR3 protein,CDR3 DNA
TRBV7-2,TRBJ1-1,-,-,CASSLLANTEAFF,TGTGCCAGCAGCTTATTGGCGAACACTGAAGCTTTCTTT
TRBV11-3,TRBJ1-4,-,-,CASSFPSTTNEKLFF,TGTGCCAGCAGCTTTCCCAGTACAACTAATGAAAAACTGTTTTTT
TRBV14,TRBJ2-6,-,-,CASSQLSGANVLTF,TGTGCCAGCAGCCAACTCTCTGGGGCCAACGTCCTGACTTTC
TRBV6-8,TRBJ2-5,-,many,CASKGSVRETQYF,TGTGCCAGCAAGGGGAGCGTGAGAGAGACCCAGTACTTC
TRBV6-8,TRBJ2-1,-,-,CASQIMEGENNEQFF,TGTGCCAGCCAGATTATGGAGGGGGAAAACAATGAGCAGTTCTTC
TRBV6-8,TRBJ2-7,TRBD1,many,CASRVGTGGSEQYF,TGTGCCAGCCGAGTCGGGACAGGGGGCAGCGAGCAGTACTTC
TRBV19,TRBJ2-1,-,-,CASSLGQGLYNEQFF,TGTGCCAGTAGTCTAGGGCAGGGGTTGTACAATGAGCAGTTCTTC
TRBV7-1,TRBJ2-1,-,few,CASSPDRTMNNEQFF,TGTGCCAGCAGCCCCGACAGAACAATGAACAATGAGCAGTTCTTC
TRBV19,TRBJ1-2,-,-,CASSGQSYGYTF,TGTGCCAGTAGTGGGCAGAGCTATGGCTACACCTTC
TRBV6-8,TRBJ2-3,TRBD1,few,CASSYWDSPIDTQYF,TGTGCCAGCAGTTACTGGGACAGCCCTATAGATACGCAGTATTTT
TRBV9,TRBJ1-2,-,many,CASSVSGTTRGYTF,TGTGCCAGCAGCGTGTCCGGGACAACTCGCGGCTACACCTTC